Following are 20 T cell receptor beta chains from one sample sequenced in a study of blood T cell repertoires in COVID-19. Data came from immunoSEQ multiplex PCR; TCRdb stores just in-frame clones and leaves some out. Of 150,000 or so clones in the sample, 60% to 80% were seen once. The sequencing input was PBMCs or T cells enriched from blood (not recorded which). These receptors were taken from a woman in her forties or fifties who had recovered from COVID-19.

This clone has more than one count but fewer than ten. The chain recombines TRBV11-2 with TRBJ1-4; 10 bases are shared with TRBD1. CDR3 length: 16 residues. Germline lookup yields CDR1 SGHAT and CDR2 FQNNGV. Losses at the gene ends were 4 bases for V and 8 bases for J; bases not matched to a gene: 10. The CDR3 nucleotides read TGTGCCAGCAGCTCCCCGGGACAGGGGATCCGGGAAAAACTGTTTTTT. The encoded protein is CASSSPGQGIREKLFF. Using reference TRBV11-2 and TRBJ1-4 for the parts outside the CDR3, the full variable domain is EAGVAQSPRYKIIEKRQSVAFWCNPISGHATLYWYQQILGQGPKLLIQFQNNGVVDDSQLPKDRFSAERLKGVDSTLKIQPAKLEDSAVYLCASSSPGQGIREKLFFGSGTQLSVL.

The DNA of the CDR3 is TGTGCCAGCAGCTTAGTTCAGGGGCGAGCCGGGGAGCTGTTTTTT. Its translation is CASSLVQGRAGELFF. This chain joins TRBV7-6 and TRBJ2-2; possible D gene TRBD1, 6 bases. Germline V gene lookup returns CDR1 SGHVS and CDR2 FNYEAQ. CDR3 length equals 15 residues. The ends were cut back, 1 base at V and 6 bases at J, with 12 bases in the middle.

This clone has a handful of counts. The CDR3 reads CASSLDRGGSRDTEAFF. The CDR3, as DNA: TGTGCCAGCAGTCTAGACAGGGGAGGGTCGCGTGATACTGAAGCTTTCTTT. The chain is built from TRBV21-1 and TRBJ1-1; TRBD1 is the table's D call and was not checked against the DNA. TRBV21-1 corresponds to a pseudogene. This CDR3 has 17 residues.

The gene calls are TRBV7-7 and TRBJ2-1; perhaps TRBD2 as D (6 bases). CDR3 length: 15 amino acids. Germline V gives CDR1 SSHAT, CDR2 FNYEAQ (reference sequence). V was cut by 5 bases and J by 15 bases, with 26 bases left in between. The CDR3 region is CASSPDGGRKSSLFF. The DNA for the CDR3 is TGTGCCAGCAGCCCGGATGGGGGGAGGAAATCCTCTCTGTTCTTC.

The chain uses TRBV4-1 and TRBJ1-2; D gene ambiguous. Between the trimmed V and J ends, which lost 6 bases and 3 bases, there was a span of 14 bases. This CDR3 has 14 residues. Per the germline V gene, CDR1 is MGHRA and CDR2 is YSYEKL. As DNA, the CDR3 is TGCGCCAGCAGACCGACCGGGGTTGACTATGGCTACACCTTC. This encodes CASRPTGVDYGYTF.

The CDR3 is CAWRSVGAEAFF. The CDR3, as DNA: TGTGCCTGGAGAAGTGTAGGGGCTGAAGCTTTCTTT. The V and J genes are TRBV30 and TRBJ1-1; maybe TRBD1 (5 bases). Germline V gene sequence: CDR1 GTSNPN, CDR2 SVGIG (reference sequence). V lost 3 bases to trimming and J lost 6 bases, with 11 bases between them. This CDR3 region has 12 residues.

In DNA, the CDR3 is TGTGCCAGCAGCCGGGGATCCTACGAGCAGTACTTC. Its protein product is CASSRGSYEQYF. The chain links TRBV11-2 to TRBJ2-7, with D perhaps matching TRBD2 (5 bases). Germline CDR1 and CDR2: SGHAT and FQNNGV. V shed 5 bases and J shed 1 base, with 6 bases lying between them. There are 12 residues in the CDR3.

This clone was seen just once. This chain connects TRBV5-1 to TRBJ1-3, with a tentative D call TRBD1 (6 bases). Germline V lookup: CDR1 SGHRS, CDR2 YFSETQ. Trimming removed 4 bases at V and 6 bases at J, with 17 bases between. CDR3 length equals 15 residues. CDR3 nucleotide sequence: TGCGCCAGCAGCGCCCTGGGACACGCTTTAAACACCATATATTTT. It is translated as CASSALGHALNTIYF.

The rearrangement uses TRBV10-2 and TRBJ2-5, with 16 bases fitting TRBD2. Per germline, CDR1 WSHSY and CDR2 SAAADI. The V segment lost 0 bases and the J segment 2 bases; nucleotides outside the gene matches: 3. The CDR3 has 18 amino acids. This CDR3 reads CASSESTGLAGGQETQYF. CDR3 sequence (DNA): TGCGCCAGCAGTGAGTCGACGGGACTAGCGGGAGGGCAAGAGACCCAGTACTTC.

The chain links TRBV3-1 (or the pseudogene TRBV3-2) to TRBJ1-5; the D gene is possibly TRBD1 (6 bases). Trimming shortened V by 0 bases and J by 2 bases, and 11 bases separated the two germline ends. The CDR3 spans 16 residues. Germline V gene data show CDR1 as LGHDT and CDR2 as YNNKEL (reference sequence). CDR3 region: CASSQEGGRGNQPQHF. The CDR3 nucleotides are TGTGCCAGCAGCCAAGAAGGGGGAAGGGGCAATCAGCCCCAGCATTTT.

This chain joins TRBV11-2 and TRBJ1-4, with D perhaps TRBD1 (5 bases). CDR3 length: 16 residues. Germline V CDR1 and CDR2: SGHAT, FQNNGV. The V and J ends lost 0 bases and 5 bases respectively, with 13 bases between them. Here the CDR3 reads CASSLDFWRQNEKLFF. CDR3 bases: TGTGCCAGCAGCTTAGATTTTTGGCGACAGAATGAAAAACTGTTTTTT.

The V gene is TRBV6-4, the J gene TRBJ2-1; D is uncertain. Deletions cut 5 bases from V and 0 bases from J, with 5 bases between. Germline-derived CDR1 and CDR2 are MRHNA and SNTAGT. This CDR3 has 13 amino acids. CDR3 region: CASSKSSYNEQFF. The DNA of the CDR3 is TGTGCCAGCAGTAAGAGCTCCTACAATGAGCAGTTCTTC.

This chain links TRBV10-1 with TRBJ2-2, with 13 bases matching TRBD2. With 6 bases clipped from V and 6 bases from J, the junction kept 7 bases outside the gene matches. There are 16 residues in the CDR3. Per the germline V gene, CDR1 is WNHNN and CDR2 is SYGVQD (reference sequence). This CDR3 reads CASSAGLAGEAGELFF. Written as DNA, the CDR3 is TGCGCCAGCAGCGCCGGACTAGCGGGAGAGGCCGGGGAGCTGTTTTTT.

J is TRBJ1-5 and V is TRBV20-1, with D possibly matching TRBD1 (6 bases). The germline V gene has CDR1 DFQATT and CDR2 SNEGSKA (reference sequence). The CDR3 sequence is 14 residues long. The V and J ends lost 3 bases and 7 bases respectively, with 16 bases between them. The CDR3 DNA reads TGCAGTGCTAGTGAGCGTGGTGGGGGCCAGCCCCAGCATTTT. Residues: CSASERGGGQPQHF.

The chain uses TRBV2 and TRBJ1-5; a possible D gene is TRBD1 (5 bases). Trimming took 6 bases from V and 1 from J, leaving 19 bases between them. The CDR3 is 17 residues long. CDR1 is SNHLY and CDR2 is FYNNEI in the germline V gene. The DNA for the CDR3 is TGTGCCAGCAGGGGTTATGGGGCTATAGGGAGCAATCAGCCCCAGCATTTT. This sequence encodes CASRGYGAIGSNQPQHF.

This chain uses TRBV27 with TRBJ2-7; 7 bases map to TRBD1. J gave up 2 bases and V 5 bases, and 12 bases lay outside the gene matches. Germline V gene lookup returns CDR1 MNHEY and CDR2 SMNVEV (reference sequence). The CDR3 runs 16 residues. This CDR3 is CASSLTFGTAAYEQYF. CDR3 DNA: TGTGCCAGCAGTCTCACCTTCGGGACAGCCGCCTACGAGCAGTACTTC.

The chain recombines TRBV27 with TRBJ2-7; TRBD1 matches 9 bases. CDR3 length: 14 residues. Trimming took 6 bases from V and 6 from J; bases not matched to a gene: 9. Germline V gives CDR1 MNHEY, CDR2 SMNVEV (reference sequence). Here the CDR3 reads CASRQRTGEGEQYF. The CDR3 DNA reads as TGTGCCAGCAGACAAAGGACAGGGGAGGGCGAGCAGTACTTC.

This chain links TRBV9 with TRBJ2-1; 14 bases map to TRBD2. The CDR3 is 16 residues long. V was pared by 5 bases and J by 5 bases, with 6 bases of the junction left unmatched. Germline lookup yields CDR1 SGDLS and CDR2 YYNGEE. The CDR3 DNA reads as TGTGCCAGCAGTGATCGACTAGCGGGAGGGCACAATGAGCAGTTCTTC. This encodes CASSDRLAGGHNEQFF.

The chain joins TRBV5-1 to TRBJ1-2, with 12 positions matching TRBD1. The CDR3 is made up of 16 amino acids. Germline values: CDR1 SGHRS, CDR2 YFSETQ. The J segment lost 7 bases and the V segment lost 5 bases, leaving 12 bases of the junction unmatched. CDR3 DNA sequence: TGCGCCAGCAGGTTGACTGCGGGACAGGGGGCTTCTGGCTACACCTTC. It codes for CASRLTAGQGASGYTF. Full variable domain (remainder filled in from reference TRBV5-1 and TRBJ1-2): KAGVTQTPRYLIKTRGQQVTLSCSPISGHRSVSWYQQTPGQGLQFLFEYFSETQRNKGNFPGRFSGRQFSNSRSEMNVSTLELGDSALYLCASRLTAGQGASGYTFGSGTRLTVV.

This chain joins TRBV18 and TRBJ2-1; the match to TRBD2 covers 15 bases. Germline CDR1 is KGHSH and CDR2 is LQKENI. The ends lost 4 bases at V and 9 bases at J; junction bases unmatched: 4. The CDR3 runs 15 residues. CDR3 loop: CASSLPGLAGGEQFF. The CDR3 DNA follows: TGTGCCAGCTCACTGCCGGGACTAGCGGGAGGTGAGCAGTTCTTC.